Given below is one T cell receptor (beta chain) in context. These data are taken from a study of technical replicates of blood from several donors. This CDR3 spans 15 amino acids. Germline CDR1 reads SNHLY; CDR2 reads FYNNEI. The trim removed 5 bases at V and 3 bases at J, leaving 9 bases unmatched. The table came from immunoSEQ multiplex PCR; TCRdb's copy has only in-frame clones and leaves some out. The sample carries nearly 80,000 clones, 80% to 95% recorded once. The specimen was T cells isolated from PBMCs. The V and J genes are TRBV2 and TRBJ2-5; TRBD2 matches at 7 bases. The sequence derives from a human donor in good health. The chain's CDR3 is CASSRETSFEETQYF. In nucleotides, the CDR3 is TGTGCCAGCAGTCGAGAGACTAGCTTCGAAGAGACCCAGTACTTC.